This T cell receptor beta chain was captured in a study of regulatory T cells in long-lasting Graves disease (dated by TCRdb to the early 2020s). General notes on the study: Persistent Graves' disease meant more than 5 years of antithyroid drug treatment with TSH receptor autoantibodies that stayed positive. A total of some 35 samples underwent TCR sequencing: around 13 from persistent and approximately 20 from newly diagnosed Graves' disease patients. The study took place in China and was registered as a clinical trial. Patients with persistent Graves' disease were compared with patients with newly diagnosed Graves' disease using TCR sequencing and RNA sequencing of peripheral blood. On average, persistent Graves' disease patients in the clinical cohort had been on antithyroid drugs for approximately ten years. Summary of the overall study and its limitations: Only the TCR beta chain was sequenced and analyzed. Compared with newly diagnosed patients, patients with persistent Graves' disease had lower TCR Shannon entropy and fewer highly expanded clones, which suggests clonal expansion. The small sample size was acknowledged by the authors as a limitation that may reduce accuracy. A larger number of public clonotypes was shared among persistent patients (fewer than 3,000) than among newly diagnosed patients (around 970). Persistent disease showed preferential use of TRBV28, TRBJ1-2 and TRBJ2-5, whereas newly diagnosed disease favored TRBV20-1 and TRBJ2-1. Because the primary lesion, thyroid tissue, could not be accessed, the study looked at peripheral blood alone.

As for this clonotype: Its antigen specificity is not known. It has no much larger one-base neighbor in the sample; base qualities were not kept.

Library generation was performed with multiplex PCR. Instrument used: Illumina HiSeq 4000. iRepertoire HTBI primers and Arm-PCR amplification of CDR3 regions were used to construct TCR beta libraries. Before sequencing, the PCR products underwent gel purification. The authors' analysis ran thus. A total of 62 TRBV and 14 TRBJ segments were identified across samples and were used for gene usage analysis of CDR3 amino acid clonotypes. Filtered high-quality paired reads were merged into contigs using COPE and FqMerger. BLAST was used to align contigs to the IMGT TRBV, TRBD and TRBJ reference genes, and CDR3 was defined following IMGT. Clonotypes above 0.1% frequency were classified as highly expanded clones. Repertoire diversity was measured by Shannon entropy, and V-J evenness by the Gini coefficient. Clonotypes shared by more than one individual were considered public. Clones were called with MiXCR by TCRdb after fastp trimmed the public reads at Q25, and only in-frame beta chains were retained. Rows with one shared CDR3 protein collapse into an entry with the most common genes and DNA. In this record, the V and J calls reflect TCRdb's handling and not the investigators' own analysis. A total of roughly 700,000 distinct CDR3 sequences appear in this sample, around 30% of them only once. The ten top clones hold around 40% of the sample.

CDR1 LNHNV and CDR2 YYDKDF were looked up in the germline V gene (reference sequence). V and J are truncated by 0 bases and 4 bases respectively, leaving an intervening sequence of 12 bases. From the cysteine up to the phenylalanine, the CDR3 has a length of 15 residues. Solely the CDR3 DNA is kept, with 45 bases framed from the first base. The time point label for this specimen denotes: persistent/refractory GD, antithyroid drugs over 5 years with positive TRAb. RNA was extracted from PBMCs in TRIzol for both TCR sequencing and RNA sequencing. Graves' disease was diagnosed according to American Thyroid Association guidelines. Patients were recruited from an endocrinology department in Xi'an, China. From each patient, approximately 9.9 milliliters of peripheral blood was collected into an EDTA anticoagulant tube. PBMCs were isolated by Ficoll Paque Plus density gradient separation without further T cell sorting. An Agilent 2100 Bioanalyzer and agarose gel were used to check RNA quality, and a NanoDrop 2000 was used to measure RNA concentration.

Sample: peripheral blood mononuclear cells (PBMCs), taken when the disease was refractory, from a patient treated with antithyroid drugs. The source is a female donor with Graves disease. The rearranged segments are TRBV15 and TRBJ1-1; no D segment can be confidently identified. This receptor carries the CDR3 CATSREAFGSTEAFF. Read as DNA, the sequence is TGTGCCACCAGCAGAGAGGCGTTCGGAAGCACTGAAGCTTTCTTT.